These 9 T cell receptor beta chains were sequenced from one sample in a study of low-dose radiotherapy and immunotherapy resistance in tumors. Described time point: before trial treatment. Both TCRalpha and TCRbeta chains were reverse transcribed with V-gene-specific primers. Both a constant-region primer and a V-primer adapter served to amplify TCRs across roughly 20 PCR cycles. TCRdb re-called the reads with MiXCR, one entry per CDR3 protein. Of around 99,000 distinct CDR3 sequences detected, 9.4% appear once; the ten largest clones hold more than 0.85%. This specimen was PBMCs, taken before treatment. These receptors were obtained from a male donor with prostate cancer.

This clonotype was detected many times. V gene TRBV6-6 combines with J gene TRBJ2-7, with unresolved D. CDR3 size: 14 residues. V was trimmed by 0 bases and J by 6 bases, leaving 12 bases between them. Per the germline V gene, CDR1 is MNHNY and CDR2 is SVGAGI (reference sequence). For the CDR3, the DNA is TGTGCCAGCAGTTACTCGCTAGGGCCCCTCGAGCAGTACTTC. This translates into CASSYSLGPLEQYF.

This clonotype was detected ten times or more. This sequence joins TRBV6-5 and TRBJ1-2; D gene unclear. Trimming left V 4 bases short and J 2 bases short, with 17 bases between. Germline CDR1 MNHEY, CDR2 SVGAGI. This CDR3 is built from 16 residues. The CDR3 loop reads CASSSPSSGRNYGYTF. In DNA, the CDR3 is TGTGCCAGCAGTTCCCCCTCTTCGGGGAGAAACTATGGCTACACCTTC.

This clonotype was observed many times. This rearrangement joins TRBV4-3 to TRBJ2-5; D is unclear. The CDR3 spans 16 residues. Between the trimmed V and J ends, which lost 0 bases and 5 bases, there was a span of 16 bases. Germline CDR1 and CDR2: LGHNA and YSLEER. CDR3 sequence (DNA): TGCGCCAGCAGCCAAGACCCCTTGGTGGGAAGGGAGACCCAGTACTTC. Protein: CASSQDPLVGRETQYF.

This clonotype came up many times. The gene calls are TRBV28 and TRBJ2-7; 12 nucleotides match TRBD2. Trimming at V came to 5 bases and at J to 5 bases, leaving 7 bases not matched to a gene. CDR3 length equals 15 residues. Germline values: CDR1 MDHEN, CDR2 SYDVKM. The CDR3 DNA follows: TGTGCCAGCAGTCCGCTAGCGGGAGGGCTCAACGAGCAGTACTTC. Its protein is CASSPLAGGLNEQYF.

This clonotype was detected only once. The chain recombines TRBV5-1 with TRBJ1-2; 8 bases are a match to TRBD1. CDR3 length: 17 residues. Germline V gives CDR1 SGHRS, CDR2 YFSETQ. The ends lost 1 base at V and 4 bases at J; junction bases unmatched: 12. CDR3: CASSLLGRQGSSYGYTF. The DNA of the CDR3 is TGCGCCAGCAGCTTGTTAGGGAGACAGGGGAGTAGCTATGGCTACACCTTC.

This clonotype was seen at least ten times. This chain's CDR3 is CAISESPITGRISYNEQFF. In DNA, the CDR3 is TGTGCCATCAGTGAGAGTCCTATTACTGGACGGATTTCCTACAATGAGCAGTTCTTC. The chain uses TRBV10-3 and TRBJ2-1, with D unresolved. The V gene lost 2 bases and the J gene lost 1 base, with 21 bases spanning the gap. Germline CDR1 is ENHRY and CDR2 is SYGVKD. CDR3 size: 19 residues.

The chain carries TRBV30 and TRBJ2-2, with TRBD2 identical over 10 bases. Germline CDR1 reads GTSNPN; CDR2 reads SVGIG (reference sequence). With V trimmed by 3 bases and J by 5 bases, 3 bases remained unmatched. CDR3 length: 14 amino acids. This CDR3 reads CAWRSGRDTGELFF. DNA for the CDR3: TGTGCCTGGAGAAGCGGGAGGGATACCGGGGAGCTGTTTTTT.

Many counts were recorded for this clonotype. A read error may produce the germline difference seen at one junction end. For the CDR3, the DNA is TGTGCCAGCAGCTTGGGGACTAGCGGGAGTTACGAGCAGTACTTC. This encodes CASSLGTSGSYEQYF. This sequence joins TRBV5-1 and TRBJ2-7, with TRBD2 matching over 14 bases. Germline assignment: CDR1 SGHRS and CDR2 YFSETQ. This CDR3 spans 15 amino acids.

In its sample, this clonotype was seen many times. The chain combines TRBV12-3 or TRBV12-4 with TRBJ2-1, with TRBD2 matching over 13 bases. The CDR3 contains 14 residues. Losses at the gene ends were 5 bases for V and 9 bases for J; bases not matched to a gene: 4. The CDR3 region has the DNA TGTGCCAGCAGTCCCGGACTAGCGGGAGTTGAGCAGTTCTTC. It translates to CASSPGLAGVEQFF.